One sample yielded the 8 T cell receptor beta chains listed below, sequenced in a study of T cell changes during pregnancy in multiple sclerosis (dated by TCRdb to between 2018 and 2021). Library prep was done by the immunoSEQ multiplex PCR assay. Drawn from immuneACCESS, this table holds only the in-frame rearrangements with V and J called that TCRdb kept. Clones are partly lost; checked studies trace under half to an unresolved V gene and leave the rest unexplained. The sample table lists 50,000 to 75,000 clones, about 93% of them with a count of one. Roughly 2.6% of the sample is taken by the ten largest. Sequences were derived from CD8+ T cells from peripheral blood mononuclear cells, sampled in the third trimester of pregnancy. The receptors come from a female donor with multiple sclerosis, enrolled in a pregnancy study.

The gene calls are TRBV7-6 and TRBJ2-1, with a weak D call TRBD2 (6 bases). This CDR3 region has 15 residues. The germline V gene has CDR1 SGHVS and CDR2 FNYEAQ. Trimming stripped 4 bases from V and 3 bases from J, with 13 bases between. The CDR3 region has the DNA TGTGCCAGCAGCTCCCGGGACTTCTACTACAATGAGCAGTTCTTC. Its translation: CASSSRDFYYNEQFF.

The V and J genes are TRBV4-2 and TRBJ2-2; 9 bases fit TRBD1. With 4 bases clipped from V and 6 bases from J, the junction kept 12 bases outside the gene matches. From germline, CDR1 is LGHNA and CDR2 YNFKEQ. This CDR3 has 17 amino acids. The CDR3 bases are TGTGCCAGCAGCCCCTTACGGGACAGGGTAACCCCCGGGGAGCTGTTTTTT. This codes for CASSPLRDRVTPGELFF.

The chain has TRBV7-6 and TRBJ2-5; TRBD2 agrees at 10 bases. V was pared by 6 bases and J by 4 bases, with 11 bases of the junction left unmatched. Germline loops: CDR1 SGHVS, CDR2 FNYEAQ. The CDR3 loop spans 16 amino acids. Here the CDR3 reads CASSRGGLAGVETQYF. The CDR3 DNA sequence: TGTGCCAGCAGTCGAGGAGGGCTAGCGGGAGTAGAGACCCAGTACTTC.

The V call is TRBV6-5, the J call TRBJ1-1; 7 nucleotides match TRBD1. This CDR3 has 15 residues. Germline assignment: CDR1 MNHEY and CDR2 SVGAGI. Trimming took 4 bases from V and 1 from J; bases not matched to a gene: 6. CDR3 amino acids: CASSSPGQPNTEAFF. The CDR3 nucleotides are TGTGCCAGCAGTTCCCCGGGACAGCCGAACACTGAAGCTTTCTTT.

The chain joins TRBV27 to TRBJ2-2; 13 positions match TRBD2. CDR1 is MNHEY, CDR2 SMNVEV, per germline (reference sequence). The V gene end was trimmed by 4 bases and the J gene end by 9 bases; junction bases not matched to a gene: 5. The CDR3 is 15 amino acids. Here the CDR3 DNA reads TGTGCCAGCAGTTCTGGGACTAGCGGGACCCGGGAGCTGTTTTTT. Encoded protein: CASSSGTSGTRELFF.

The chain carries TRBV28 and TRBJ1-4; TRBD1 agrees at 8 bases. Germline V CDR1 and CDR2: MDHEN, SYDVKM. The CDR3 extends over 16 amino acids. After removal of 3 bases from V and 0 bases from J, the junction contained 3 bases not matched to a gene. The CDR3 loop reads CASSFGRGPTNEKLFF. CDR3 sequence (DNA): TGTGCCAGCAGTTTCGGCAGGGGGCCAACTAATGAAAAACTGTTTTTT.

This chain joins TRBV5-6 and TRBJ2-5; 13 nucleotides line up with TRBD2. The CDR3 contains 17 residues. V lost 0 bases to trimming and J lost 3 bases; unmatched junction nucleotides: 5. The germline V gene encodes CDR1 SGHDT and CDR2 YYEEEE. CDR3 residues: CASSLGVGLAGKETQYF. CDR3 DNA sequence: TGTGCCAGCAGCTTGGGTGTGGGACTAGCGGGGAAAGAGACCCAGTACTTC.

V and J are TRBV27 and TRBJ2-3, with 8 nucleotides matching TRBD1. Germline V CDR1 and CDR2: MNHEY, SMNVEV (reference sequence). This CDR3 comprises 13 residues. Trimming at V came to 3 bases and at J to 13 bases, leaving 9 bases not matched to a gene. CDR3 region: CASSLDRVGFKYF. CDR3 sequence (DNA): TGTGCCAGCAGTTTGGACAGGGTTGGATTTAAGTATTTT.